In this sample, the clone carrying this T cell receptor beta chain turned up once. The data stem from a study of CD8+ T cells in alopecia areata. Trimming took 8 bases from V and 5 from J; bases not matched to a gene: 12. CDR1 and CDR2 (germline): GTSNPN, SVGIG (reference sequence). The CDR3 is 13 amino acids. Treatment described: oral pan-JAK inhibitor, 5-10 mg twice daily. cDNA reverse transcribed from extracted RNA served as the sequencing template. TCRdb's copy holds only in-frame clones and misses some; the assay was immunoSEQ multiplex PCR. This sample has approximately 170,000 clones, with around 60% found just once.

Here the sequenced sample was CD4+ T cells sorted from blood, taken at week 24, from a patient treated with tofacitinib. The sequence came from a human donor with alopecia areata. The chain employs TRBV30 and TRBJ2-7; 7 positions agree with TRBD1. The DNA for the CDR3 is TGTGCCGGGTCACGGACAGGCGTCCACGAGCAGTACTTC. It translates to CAGSRTGVHEQYF.